Below, one T cell receptor (beta chain) is given with its context. This CDR3 is built from 15 residues. J was trimmed by 6 bases and V by 4 bases; bases with no gene match: 3. Germline lookup yields CDR1 LGHDT and CDR2 YNNKEL (reference sequence). The entry originates in a study of blood T cell repertoires in COVID-19. About the study: Both acute and convalescent COVID-19 samples were obtained from the United States, Italy and Spain. The analysed material was cDNA or gDNA that came from T cells, B-cell-depleted T cells, or PBMCs.

Only in-frame clones appear in the TCRdb table, and some are missing; sequencing was by immunoSEQ multiplex PCR. The sample consists of some 110,000 clones, around 80% of them appearing once. Sequenced material: peripheral blood. V gene TRBV3-1 (or the pseudogene TRBV3-2) combines with J gene TRBJ1-4; 12 bases agree with TRBD1. The receptor was derived from an older woman with acute or convalescent COVID-19. CDR3 sequence: CASSPGTGGDEKLFF. DNA of the CDR3: TGTGCCAGCAGCCCGGGGACAGGGGGCGATGAAAAACTGTTTTTT.